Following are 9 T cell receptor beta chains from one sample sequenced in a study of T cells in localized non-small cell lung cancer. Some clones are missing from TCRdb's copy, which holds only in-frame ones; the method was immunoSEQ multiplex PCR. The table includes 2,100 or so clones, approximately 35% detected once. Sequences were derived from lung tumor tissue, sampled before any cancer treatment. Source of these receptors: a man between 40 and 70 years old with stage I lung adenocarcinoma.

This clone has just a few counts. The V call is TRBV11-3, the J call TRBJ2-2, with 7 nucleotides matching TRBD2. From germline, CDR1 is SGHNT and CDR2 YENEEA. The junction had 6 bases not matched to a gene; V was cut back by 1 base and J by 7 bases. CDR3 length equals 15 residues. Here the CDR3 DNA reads TGTGCCAGCAGCTTAGGCGGGAGCGGGGTCGGGGAGCTGTTTTTT. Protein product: CASSLGGSGVGELFF.

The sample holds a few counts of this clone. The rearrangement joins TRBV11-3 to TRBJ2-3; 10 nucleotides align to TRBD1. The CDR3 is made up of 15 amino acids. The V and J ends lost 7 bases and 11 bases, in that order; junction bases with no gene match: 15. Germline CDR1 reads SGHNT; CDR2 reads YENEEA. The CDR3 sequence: CASIKTGQGGVGQYF. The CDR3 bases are TGTGCCAGCATAAAAACCGGACAGGGGGGTGTCGGGCAGTATTTT. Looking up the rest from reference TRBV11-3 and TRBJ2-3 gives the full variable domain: EAGVVQSPRYKIIEKKQPVAFWCNPISGHNTLYWYLQNLGQGPELLIRYENEEAVDDSQLPKDRFSAERLKGVDSTLKIQPAELGDSAVYLCASIKTGQGGVGQYFGPGTRLTVL.

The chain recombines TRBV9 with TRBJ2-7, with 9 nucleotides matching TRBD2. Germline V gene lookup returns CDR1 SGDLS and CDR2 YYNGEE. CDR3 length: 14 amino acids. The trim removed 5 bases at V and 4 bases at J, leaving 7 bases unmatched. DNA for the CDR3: TGTGCCAGCAGTGAAGGGCTAGCGGGGTACGAGCAGTACTTC. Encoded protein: CASSEGLAGYEQYF.

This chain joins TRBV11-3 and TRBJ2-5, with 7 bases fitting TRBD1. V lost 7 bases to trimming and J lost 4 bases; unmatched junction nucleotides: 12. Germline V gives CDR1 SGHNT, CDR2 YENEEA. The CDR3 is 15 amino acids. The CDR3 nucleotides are TGTGCCAGCACCAATAACAGGGGAAGCAGAGAGACCCAGTACTTC. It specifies CASTNNRGSRETQYF.

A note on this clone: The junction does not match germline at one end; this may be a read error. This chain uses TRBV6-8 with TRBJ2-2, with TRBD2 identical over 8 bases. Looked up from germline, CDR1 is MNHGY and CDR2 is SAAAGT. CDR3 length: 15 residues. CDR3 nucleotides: TGTGCCATCAGTCCGGGACTAGAGTCCACCGGGGAGCTGTTTTTT. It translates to CAISPGLESTGELFF.

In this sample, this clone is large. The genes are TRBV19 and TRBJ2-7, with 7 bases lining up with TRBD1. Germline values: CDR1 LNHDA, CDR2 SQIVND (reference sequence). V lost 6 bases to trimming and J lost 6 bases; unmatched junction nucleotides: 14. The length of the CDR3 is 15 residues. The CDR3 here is CASSKGAPLGVEQYF. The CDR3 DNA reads TGTGCCAGTAGCAAGGGGGCCCCCCTTGGCGTCGAGCAGTACTTC.

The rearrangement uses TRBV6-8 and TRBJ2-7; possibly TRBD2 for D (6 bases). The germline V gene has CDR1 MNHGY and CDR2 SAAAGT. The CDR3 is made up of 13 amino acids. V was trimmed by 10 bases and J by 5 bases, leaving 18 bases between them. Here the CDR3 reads CAISGGNLDEQYF. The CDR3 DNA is TGTGCCATCTCGGGCGGGAACTTGGACGAGCAGTACTTC.

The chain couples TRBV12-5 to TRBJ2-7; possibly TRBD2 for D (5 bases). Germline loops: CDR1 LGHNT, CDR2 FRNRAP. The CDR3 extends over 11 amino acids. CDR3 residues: CASTRGYEQYF. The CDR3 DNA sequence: TGTGCCAGTACTAGAGGCTACGAGCAGTACTTC.

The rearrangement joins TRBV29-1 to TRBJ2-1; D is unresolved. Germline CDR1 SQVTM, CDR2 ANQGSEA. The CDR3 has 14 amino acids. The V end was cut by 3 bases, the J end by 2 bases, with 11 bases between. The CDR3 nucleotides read TGCAGCGTTGACGTATCAGGTACCTACAATGAGCAGTTCTTC. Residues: CSVDVSGTYNEQFF.